This T cell receptor (beta chain) was observed in a study of long-term antiretroviral therapy in people with HIV. The authors ran the immunoSEQ assay, v3.0, at survey level. Assay used: immunoSEQ multiplex PCR; TCRdb lists only in-frame clones, some missing. The sample records around 16,000 clones, less than 80% being singletons. The CDR3 runs to 15 residues. V was trimmed by 1 base and J by 0 bases, leaving 9 bases between them. CDR1 and CDR2 from the germline V gene are SGHDN and FVKESK. The gene calls are TRBV14 and TRBJ1-1; TRBD1 is a possible D gene (6 bases). The sample consisted of unsorted PBMCs, taken about 3.2 years after starting antiretroviral therapy. This TCR derives from a woman aged 40 to 50 with HIV. Here the CDR3 reads CASSQGQVMNTEAFF. The CDR3 DNA reads as TGTGCCAGCAGCCAAGGACAGGTCATGAACACTGAAGCTTTCTTT.